This TCR beta chain was recovered during a study of molecular identifiers for immune sequencing clone quantification. This clonotype has ten or more counts. TCRdb reanalysed the PCR reads using MiXCR and keeps one entry per CDR3 protein. The data show about 510,000 distinct CDR3 sequences, around 25% seen once. The origin of this receptor is a human donor in good health. Some libraries in this study had Jurkat cell RNA spiked in. Sequenced sample: naive CD8+ T cells from blood, with Jurkat cell RNA spiked in. The subset was: FACS-sorted CD8+CD4-CCR7+CD45RA+ naive T cells.

In DNA, the CDR3 is TGCAGCGTTGATCGGCACCTTGGCTACACCTTC. Its protein product is CSVDRHLGYTF. The rearrangement uses TRBV29-1 and TRBJ1-2; D is undetermined. CDR1 is SQVTM, CDR2 ANQGSEA, per germline. The germline V and J ends were trimmed by 3 bases and 7 bases, with 9 bases remaining between them. This CDR3 contains 11 residues.